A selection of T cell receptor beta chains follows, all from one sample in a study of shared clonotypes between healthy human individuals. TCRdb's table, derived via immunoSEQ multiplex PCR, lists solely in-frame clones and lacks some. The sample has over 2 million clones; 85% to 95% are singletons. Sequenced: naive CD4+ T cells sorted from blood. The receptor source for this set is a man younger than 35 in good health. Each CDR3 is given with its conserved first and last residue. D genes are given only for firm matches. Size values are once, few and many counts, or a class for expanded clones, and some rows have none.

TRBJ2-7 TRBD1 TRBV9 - CASSPGQGFNEQYF TGTGCCAGCAGCCCAGGACAGGGTTTCAACGAGCAGTACTTC
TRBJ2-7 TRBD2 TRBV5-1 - CASSFRLAGDYEQYF TGCGCCAGCAGCTTTCGACTAGCGGGAGACTACGAGCAGTACTTC
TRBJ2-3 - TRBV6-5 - CASSYDREGYTQYF TGTGCCAGCAGTTACGACAGGGAGGGATATACGCAGTATTTT
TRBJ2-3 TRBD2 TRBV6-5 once CASSFRLAGGTDTQYF TGTGCCAGCAGTTTCAGACTAGCTGGGGGCACAGATACGCAGTATTTT
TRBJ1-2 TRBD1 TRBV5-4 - CASSLTGGSVHGYTF TGTGCCAGCAGCCTAACAGGGGGGAGCGTCCATGGCTACACCTTC
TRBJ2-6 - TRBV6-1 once CASSEDTGANVLTF TGTGCCAGCAGTGAGGACACTGGGGCCAACGTCCTGACTTTC
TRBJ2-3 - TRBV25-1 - CASSLGADTQYF TGTGCCAGCAGTCTGGGGGCAGATACGCAGTATTTT
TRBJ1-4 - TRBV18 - CASSQGVDEKLFF TGTGCCAGCTCACAGGGGGTCGACGAAAAACTGTTTTTT
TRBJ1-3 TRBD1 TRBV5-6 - CASSLNRGWIGTIYF TGTGCCAGCAGCTTGAACAGGGGATGGATTGGCACCATATATTTT
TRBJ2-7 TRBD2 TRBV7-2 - CASSLAGLAGLDEQYF TGTGCCAGCAGCTTAGCTGGACTAGCGGGATTGGACGAGCAGTACTTC
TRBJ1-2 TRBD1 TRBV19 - CASSIDQRTGALGYTF TGTGCCAGTAGTATAGATCAACGGACAGGGGCTTTGGGCTACACCTTC
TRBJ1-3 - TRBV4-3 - CASSQDRAGVGNTIYF TGCGCCAGCAGCCAAGATCGGGCAGGGGTTGGAAACACCATATATTTT
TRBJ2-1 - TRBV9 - CASSVGGWQFF TGTGCCAGCAGCGTAGGCGGATGGCAGTTCTTC
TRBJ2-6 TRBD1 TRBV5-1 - CASSPDRGSSGANVLTF TGCGCCAGCAGCCCGGACAGGGGGAGCTCTGGGGCCAACGTCCTGACTTTC